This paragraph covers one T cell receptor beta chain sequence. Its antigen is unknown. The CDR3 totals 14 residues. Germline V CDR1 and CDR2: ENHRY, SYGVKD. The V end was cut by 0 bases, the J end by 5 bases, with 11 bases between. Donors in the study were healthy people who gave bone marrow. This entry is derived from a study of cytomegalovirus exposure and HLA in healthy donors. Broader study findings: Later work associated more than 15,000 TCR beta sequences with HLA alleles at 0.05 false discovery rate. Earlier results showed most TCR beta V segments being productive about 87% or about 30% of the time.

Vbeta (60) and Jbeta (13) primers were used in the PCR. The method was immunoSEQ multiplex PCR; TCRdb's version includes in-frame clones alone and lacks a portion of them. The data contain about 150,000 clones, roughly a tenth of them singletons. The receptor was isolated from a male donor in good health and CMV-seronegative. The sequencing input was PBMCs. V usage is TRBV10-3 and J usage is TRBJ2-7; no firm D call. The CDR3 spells CAISESSFANEQYF. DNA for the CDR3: TGTGCCATCAGTGAGTCTTCCTTTGCGAACGAGCAGTACTTC.